One TCR beta chain is described in this entry. Its antigen is unidentified. The sample originates from a study of response to subunit inactivated influenza vaccine. Study results and caveats: Authors suggested seasonal influenza vaccinations each recruit few new T cells.

Via MiXCR, TCRdb re-called the RT-PCR reads, giving one row per CDR3 protein. Among about 650,000 distinct CDR3 sequences listed, less than 20% were seen once. The CDR3 totals 17 residues. V shed 0 bases and J shed 0 bases, with 14 bases lying between them. Germline V gives CDR1 LGHNA, CDR2 YSLEER. The chain employs TRBV4-3 and TRBJ1-1; D remains unclear. The sequenced sample was PBMCs from blood, obtained approximately 13 days after vaccination. This sequence originates from a man over 45 who received an inactivated influenza vaccine. The CDR3 DNA reads TGCGCCAGCAGCCAAGATATTGAGAGACAAGTGAACACTGAAGCTTTCTTT. Its translation is CASSQDIERQVNTEAFF.